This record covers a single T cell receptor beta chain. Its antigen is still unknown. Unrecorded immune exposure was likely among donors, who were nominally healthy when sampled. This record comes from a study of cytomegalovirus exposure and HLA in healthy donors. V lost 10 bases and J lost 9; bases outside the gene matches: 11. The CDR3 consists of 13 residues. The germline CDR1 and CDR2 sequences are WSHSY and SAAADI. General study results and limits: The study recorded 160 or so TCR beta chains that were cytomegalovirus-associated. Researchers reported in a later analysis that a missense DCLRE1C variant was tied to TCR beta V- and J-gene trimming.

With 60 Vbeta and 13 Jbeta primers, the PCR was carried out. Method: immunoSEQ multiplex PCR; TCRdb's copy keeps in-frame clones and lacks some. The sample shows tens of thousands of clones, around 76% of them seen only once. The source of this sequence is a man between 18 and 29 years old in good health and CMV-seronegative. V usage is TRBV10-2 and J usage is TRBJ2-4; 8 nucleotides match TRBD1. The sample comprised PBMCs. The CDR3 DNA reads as TGCGCCATCCGAGACAGGGGAGAGGCCATTCAGTACTTC. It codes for CAIRDRGEAIQYF.